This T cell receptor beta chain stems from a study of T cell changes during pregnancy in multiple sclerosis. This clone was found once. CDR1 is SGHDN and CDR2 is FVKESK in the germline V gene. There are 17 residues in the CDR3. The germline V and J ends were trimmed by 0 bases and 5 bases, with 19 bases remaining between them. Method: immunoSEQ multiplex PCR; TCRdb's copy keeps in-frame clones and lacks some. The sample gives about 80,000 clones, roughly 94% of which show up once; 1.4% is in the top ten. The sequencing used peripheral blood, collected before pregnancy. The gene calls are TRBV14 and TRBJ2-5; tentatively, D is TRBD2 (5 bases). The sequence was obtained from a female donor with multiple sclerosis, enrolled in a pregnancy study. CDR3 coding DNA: TGTGCCAGCAGCCAAGATCCTGAGAGCGGAGGCTGGGAGACCCAGTACTTC. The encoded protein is CASSQDPESGGWETQYF.